This T cell receptor (beta chain) was found in a study of regulatory T cells in long-lasting Graves disease. The time point denotes: newly diagnosed GD, antithyroid drugs for less than 3 months. The TCR library was prepared using RNA isolated from PBMCs. According to the study, TCR beta libraries were built with iRepertoire HTBI primers and CDR3-region Arm-PCR. TCRdb fed the multiplex PCR reads into MiXCR, producing one record per CDR3 protein. This table holds some 230,000 distinct CDR3 sequences, around 19% found once. This clonotype was seen repeatedly, ten times or more. The sample was peripheral blood mononuclear cells (PBMCs), taken at new diagnosis, from a patient treated with antithyroid drugs. This TCR came from a female donor with Graves disease.

The CDR3 DNA is TGTGCCAGCATGTGGGTACAGGGTTACGAGCAGTACTTC. Translated, it gives CASMWVQGYEQYF. V is TRBV6-1 and J is TRBJ2-7, with D possibly TRBD1 on 6 matching bases. The length of the CDR3 is 13 residues. The germline V gene encodes CDR1 MNHNS and CDR2 SASEGT. With 7 bases removed from V and 4 bases from J, the gap between germline ends came to 14 bases.